The T cell receptor (beta chain) under discussion was sequenced for a study of cytomegalovirus exposure and HLA in healthy donors. Overall study: Genotyping of roughly 400 donors showed that around 85% belonged to the Caucasian-associated ancestry cluster.

Study-wide results and limits: Altogether, about 160 TCR beta chains were recorded as cytomegalovirus-associated. Rarity marked most TCR sequences, yet some public TCRs occurred in many donors.

As concerns this clone: Its antigen is not known.

In the PCR, 60 Vbeta and 13 Jbeta primers were used. Libraries were prepared by immunoSEQ multiplex PCR; TCRdb keeps only in-frame clonotypes and omits some of them. Among approximately 140,000 clones listed, 80% were seen once. Material: PBMCs. The receptor was isolated from a male donor in good health and CMV-seronegative.

CDR3 in amino acids: CASSPTQGSYEQYF. The CDR3 coding sequence is TGTGCCAGCAGCCCGACCCAGGGATCCTACGAGCAGTACTTC. This sequence joins TRBV7-2 and TRBJ2-7; the D gene is possibly TRBD1 (5 bases). Looked up from germline, CDR1 is SGHTA and CDR2 is FQGNSA. The V gene lost 5 bases and the J gene lost 1 base, with 12 bases spanning the gap. The CDR3 has 14 amino acids.